Listed here are 3 T cell receptor beta chains from one sample, sequenced in a study of blood T cells in healthy people across ages. A second PCR, run for roughly 7 to 12 cycles, used a sample-barcoded 5' primer plus a J-beta primer mix. A single record per CDR3 protein comes from TCRdb applying MiXCR to the 5' RACE reads. The sample consists of about 670,000 distinct CDR3 sequences, roughly half of them appearing once. The sequencing input was blood. Source of these receptors: an elderly woman in good health.

This clonotype was counted many times. The chain combines TRBV7-2 with TRBJ1-2; the D gene is possibly TRBD1 (5 bases). V shed 4 bases and J shed 3 bases, with 12 bases lying between them. The germline V gene has CDR1 SGHTA and CDR2 FQGNSA. The CDR3 extends over 14 amino acids. CDR3 coding DNA: TGTGCCAGCAGCTCCCAGGGAATCGACTATGGCTACACCTTC. Amino acids: CASSSQGIDYGYTF. Looking up the rest from reference TRBV7-2 and TRBJ1-2 gives the full variable domain: GAGVSQSPSNKVTEKGKDVELRCDPISGHTALYWYRQSLGQGLEFLIYFQGNSAPDKSGLPSDRFSAERTGGSVSTLTIQRTQQEDSAVYLCASSSQGIDYGYTFGSGTRLTVV.

J is TRBJ2-4 and V is TRBV5-1; 7 bases are a match to TRBD1. The trim removed 2 bases at V and 4 bases at J, leaving 6 bases unmatched. The CDR3 loop spans 15 amino acids. Germline CDR1 reads SGHRS; CDR2 reads YFSETQ. Here the CDR3 DNA reads TGCGCCAGCAGCTTCCGTGGGACAGCAAAAAACATTCAGTACTTC. Translating it yields CASSFRGTAKNIQYF.

On this clonotype itself: A read error may explain this, as a much larger clone is one base away. V usage is TRBV7-2 and J usage is TRBJ2-5; maybe TRBD1 (6 bases). The assigned J gene may be wrong: the sequence end matches TRBJ2-7 better. Germline V lookup: CDR1 SGHTA, CDR2 FQGNSA. This CDR3 contains 13 residues. The CDR3 sequence: CAISQGGSYEQYF. DNA for the CDR3: TGTGCCATCAGCCAAGGGGGCTCCTACGAGCAGTACTTC.